This is a list of T cell receptor beta chains from one sample in a study of blood T cells in healthy people across ages. Via MiXCR, TCRdb re-called the 5' RACE reads, giving one row per CDR3 protein. This sample yields over 1,500,000 distinct CDR3 sequences, of which less than 50% are seen a single time; 2.1% belongs to the top ten. Sequenced input: blood. These receptors were collected from a woman between 40 and 55 years old in good health. Both conserved end residues are part of each CDR3. The order of the fields is V gene, J gene, clone size, D gene, CDR3 length, CDR3 protein, CDR3 DNA. A D gene is named only where the DNA matches it firmly. Rows give clone size only sometimes, using once, few, many, or a class for an expanded clone.

V gene: TRBV29-1
J gene: TRBJ2-5
clone size: few
D gene: TRBD1
CDR3 length: 13
CDR3 protein: CSVTRDRAETQYF
CDR3 DNA: TGCAGCGTGACCCGGGACAGGGCTGAGACCCAGTACTTC

V gene: TRBV28
J gene: TRBJ2-2
clone size: -
D gene: TRBD1
CDR3 length: 16
CDR3 protein: CASSFRDRGITGELFF
CDR3 DNA: TGTGCCAGCAGTTTCCGGGACAGGGGAATCACCGGGGAGCTGTTTTTT

V gene: TRBV9
J gene: TRBJ2-4
clone size: -
D gene: TRBD1
CDR3 length: 18
CDR3 protein: CASSVAGTGGAAKNIQYF
CDR3 DNA: TGTGCCAGCAGCGTAGCAGGGACAGGCGGAGCGGCCAAAAACATTCAGTACTTC

V gene: TRBV28
J gene: TRBJ2-7
clone size: few
D gene: TRBD1
CDR3 length: 15
CDR3 protein: CASSSQGQGLWEQYF
CDR3 DNA: TGTGCCAGCAGTTCCCAGGGACAGGGGCTTTGGGAGCAGTACTTC

V gene: TRBV7-9
J gene: TRBJ2-6
clone size: once
D gene: -
CDR3 length: 16
CDR3 protein: CASSLGKISGANVLTF
CDR3 DNA: TGTGCCAGCAGCTTAGGGAAGATCTCTGGGGCCAACGTCCTGACTTTC

V gene: TRBV7-2
J gene: TRBJ1-2
clone size: few
D gene: -
CDR3 length: 14
CDR3 protein: CASSLNSGPYGYTF
CDR3 DNA: TGTGCCAGCAGCCTGAACAGTGGGCCGTATGGCTACACCTTC

V gene: TRBV5-1
J gene: TRBJ2-7
clone size: -
D gene: TRBD1
CDR3 length: 17
CDR3 protein: CASSLGPGTGGFGEQYF
CDR3 DNA: TGCGCCAGCAGCTTGGGACCCGGGACAGGGGGCTTCGGCGAGCAGTACTTC

V gene: TRBV28
J gene: TRBJ1-2
clone size: few
D gene: -
CDR3 length: 13
CDR3 protein: CASSWQGLYGYTF
CDR3 DNA: TGTGCCAGCAGTTGGCAGGGGCTATATGGCTACACCTTC

V gene: TRBV6-2/TRBV6-3
J gene: TRBJ1-1
clone size: -
D gene: -
CDR3 length: 17
CDR3 protein: CASSYWKGGTMNTEAFF
CDR3 DNA: TGTGCCAGCAGTTACTGGAAGGGGGGAACGATGAACACTGAAGCTTTCTTT

V gene: TRBV5-1
J gene: TRBJ2-6
clone size: once
D gene: TRBD2
CDR3 length: 14
CDR3 protein: CASSTPGGTNVLTF
CDR3 DNA: TGCGCCAGCAGTACCCCGGGGGGGACCAACGTCCTGACTTTC

V gene: TRBV5-1
J gene: TRBJ2-7
clone size: few
D gene: -
CDR3 length: 13
CDR3 protein: CASSDAGAGEQYF
CDR3 DNA: TGCGCCAGCAGCGATGCAGGGGCCGGCGAGCAGTACTTC

V gene: TRBV28
J gene: TRBJ2-7
clone size: -
D gene: TRBD1
CDR3 length: 15
CDR3 protein: CASQGYRGPAYEQYF
CDR3 DNA: TGTGCCAGCCAGGGATACAGGGGACCGGCCTACGAGCAGTACTTC

V gene: TRBV27
J gene: TRBJ2-6
clone size: few
D gene: -
CDR3 length: 15
CDR3 protein: CASSLSAVGANVLTF
CDR3 DNA: TGTGCCAGCAGTTTATCAGCTGTTGGGGCCAACGTCCTGACTTTC

V gene: TRBV11-2
J gene: TRBJ1-2
clone size: -
D gene: -
CDR3 length: 15
CDR3 protein: CASSLAGASNYGYTF
CDR3 DNA: TGTGCCAGCAGCTTAGCGGGGGCGAGTAACTATGGCTACACCTTC

V gene: TRBV28
J gene: TRBJ2-7
clone size: -
D gene: -
CDR3 length: 14
CDR3 protein: CASSFQATVREQYF
CDR3 DNA: TGTGCCAGCAGTTTCCAAGCGACCGTCCGGGAGCAGTACTTC

V gene: TRBV7-6
J gene: TRBJ2-3
clone size: -
D gene: TRBD2
CDR3 length: 16
CDR3 protein: CASSPQTSGGAHTQYF
CDR3 DNA: TGTGCCAGCAGCCCGCAGACTAGCGGGGGGGCACATACGCAGTATTTT

V gene: TRBV15
J gene: TRBJ1-2
clone size: once
D gene: -
CDR3 length: 14
CDR3 protein: CATSRDSRGHGYTF
CDR3 DNA: TGTGCCACCAGCAGAGATTCTCGGGGGCACGGCTACACCTTC

V gene: TRBV7-3
J gene: TRBJ2-1
clone size: -
D gene: -
CDR3 length: 16
CDR3 protein: CASSLSPDTTKYEQFF
CDR3 DNA: TGTGCCAGCAGCTTAAGCCCGGACACGACGAAATATGAGCAGTTCTTC

V gene: TRBV20-1
J gene: TRBJ2-5
clone size: -
D gene: TRBD1
CDR3 length: 13
CDR3 protein: CSAAGTVQETQYF
CDR3 DNA: TGCAGTGCCGCAGGGACAGTACAAGAGACCCAGTACTTC

V gene: TRBV2
J gene: TRBJ2-1
clone size: -
D gene: -
CDR3 length: 15
CDR3 protein: CASSDLTGGWNEQFF
CDR3 DNA: TGTGCCAGCAGTGACCTCACGGGGGGCTGGAATGAGCAGTTCTTC

V gene: TRBV28
J gene: TRBJ1-4
clone size: -
D gene: -
CDR3 length: 16
CDR3 protein: CASTPRGGISGEKLFF
CDR3 DNA: TGTGCCAGCACCCCTAGGGGAGGGATATCGGGTGAAAAACTGTTTTTT

V gene: TRBV5-1
J gene: TRBJ2-5
clone size: -
D gene: -
CDR3 length: 15
CDR3 protein: CASGIGQLNQETQYF
CDR3 DNA: TGCGCCAGCGGAATAGGACAGTTGAACCAAGAGACCCAGTACTTC

V gene: TRBV6-5
J gene: TRBJ2-3
clone size: -
D gene: -
CDR3 length: 15
CDR3 protein: CASSYSFQYTDTQYF
CDR3 DNA: TGTGCCAGCAGTTACTCTTTCCAATACACAGATACGCAGTATTTT

V gene: TRBV18
J gene: TRBJ2-3
clone size: -
D gene: TRBD1
CDR3 length: 20
CDR3 protein: CASSRYRRGQGASSTDTQYF
CDR3 DNA: TGTGCCAGCTCACGATATCGGAGGGGACAGGGGGCGTCTAGCACAGATACGCAGTATTTT

V gene: TRBV3-1
J gene: TRBJ2-7
clone size: once
D gene: -
CDR3 length: 14
CDR3 protein: CASSHRTSAYEQYF
CDR3 DNA: TGTGCCAGCAGCCACCGGACTTCCGCCTACGAGCAGTACTTC

V gene: TRBV27
J gene: TRBJ2-7
clone size: -
D gene: -
CDR3 length: 15
CDR3 protein: CASSLQRALLYEQYF
CDR3 DNA: TGTGCCAGCAGTCTACAACGGGCCCTCCTCTACGAGCAGTACTTC

V gene: TRBV20-1
J gene: TRBJ2-7
clone size: few
D gene: -
CDR3 length: 14
CDR3 protein: CSARGQQSIYEQYF
CDR3 DNA: TGCAGTGCTAGAGGACAGCAGTCAATCTACGAGCAGTACTTC

V gene: TRBV11-2
J gene: TRBJ2-4
clone size: once
D gene: -
CDR3 length: 15
CDR3 protein: CASSSIQGSKNIQYF
CDR3 DNA: TGTGCCAGCAGCTCGATACAGGGATCCAAAAACATTCAGTACTTC

V gene: TRBV29-1
J gene: TRBJ2-3
clone size: -
D gene: TRBD2
CDR3 length: 18
CDR3 protein: CSVGPTSGKDVFTDTQYF
CDR3 DNA: TGCAGCGTTGGCCCAACTAGCGGAAAAGACGTTTTCACAGATACGCAGTATTTT

V gene: TRBV6-2/TRBV6-3
J gene: TRBJ2-7
clone size: -
D gene: -
CDR3 length: 13
CDR3 protein: CANSYFGPYEQYF
CDR3 DNA: TGTGCCAACAGTTATTTCGGACCTTACGAGCAGTACTTC

V gene: TRBV10-3
J gene: TRBJ1-2
clone size: -
D gene: TRBD1
CDR3 length: 14
CDR3 protein: CATTRDSMRYGYTF
CDR3 DNA: TGTGCCACTACTAGGGACAGTATGCGATATGGCTACACCTTC

V gene: TRBV7-2
J gene: TRBJ2-7
clone size: once
D gene: TRBD1
CDR3 length: 15
CDR3 protein: CASSLGGTGGCEQYF
CDR3 DNA: TGTGCCAGCAGCTTAGGTGGGACAGGGGGGTGCGAGCAGTACTTC

V gene: TRBV6-2/TRBV6-3
J gene: TRBJ1-3
clone size: few
D gene: -
CDR3 length: 15
CDR3 protein: CASTPVGDLGNTIYF
CDR3 DNA: TGTGCCAGCACCCCGGTGGGAGATCTCGGAAACACCATATATTTT

V gene: TRBV28
J gene: TRBJ1-2
clone size: -
D gene: -
CDR3 length: 15
CDR3 protein: CASSLGGTAGYGYTF
CDR3 DNA: TGTGCCAGCAGCCTAGGCGGGACGGCTGGCTATGGCTACACCTTC

V gene: TRBV4-1
J gene: TRBJ1-2
clone size: once
D gene: -
CDR3 length: 16
CDR3 protein: CASSQDVQGLLRGYTF
CDR3 DNA: TGCGCCAGCAGCCAAGATGTGCAGGGGTTACTCCGTGGCTACACCTTC

V gene: TRBV4-3
J gene: TRBJ1-6
clone size: many
D gene: -
CDR3 length: 15
CDR3 protein: CASSQDKVYNSPLHF
CDR3 DNA: TGCGCCAGCAGCCAAGATAAGGTGTATAATTCACCCCTCCACTTT

V gene: TRBV9
J gene: TRBJ2-3
clone size: -
D gene: TRBD2
CDR3 length: 17
CDR3 protein: CASSVGTSGGPTDTQYF
CDR3 DNA: TGTGCCAGCAGCGTAGGGACTAGCGGGGGACCGACAGATACGCAGTATTTT

V gene: TRBV27
J gene: TRBJ1-1
clone size: -
D gene: -
CDR3 length: 16
CDR3 protein: CASSLDVGAMNTEAFF
CDR3 DNA: TGTGCCAGCAGTTTAGACGTTGGGGCTATGAACACTGAAGCTTTCTTT

V gene: TRBV29-1
J gene: TRBJ2-1
clone size: -
D gene: TRBD2
CDR3 length: 13
CDR3 protein: CSVEGLGLPEQFF
CDR3 DNA: TGCAGCGTTGAGGGACTAGGGCTGCCTGAGCAGTTCTTC

V gene: TRBV7-2
J gene: TRBJ2-3
clone size: -
D gene: -
CDR3 length: 14
CDR3 protein: CASSLPARAATQYF
CDR3 DNA: TGTGCCAGCAGCTTGCCAGCTAGGGCAGCTACGCAGTATTTT

V gene: TRBV10-3
J gene: TRBJ2-7
clone size: -
D gene: TRBD1
CDR3 length: 17
CDR3 protein: CAISYSDRQGGINEQYF
CDR3 DNA: TGTGCCATCAGTTACTCGGACCGACAGGGCGGTATCAACGAGCAGTACTTC

V gene: TRBV7-2
J gene: TRBJ2-4
clone size: -
D gene: -
CDR3 length: 16
CDR3 protein: CASSSQGGLAKNIQYF
CDR3 DNA: TGTGCCAGCAGCTCACAGGGGGGGTTAGCCAAAAACATTCAGTACTTC

V gene: TRBV20-1
J gene: TRBJ2-3
clone size: -
D gene: -
CDR3 length: 15
CDR3 protein: CSARRAGFRTDTQYF
CDR3 DNA: TGCAGTGCTAGAAGGGCGGGGTTTCGCACAGATACGCAGTATTTT

V gene: TRBV4-1
J gene: TRBJ2-3
clone size: -
D gene: -
CDR3 length: 15
CDR3 protein: CASSQEERSTDTQYF
CDR3 DNA: TGCGCCAGCAGCCAAGAAGAGCGAAGCACAGATACGCAGTATTTT

V gene: TRBV5-1
J gene: TRBJ2-1
clone size: -
D gene: TRBD2
CDR3 length: 16
CDR3 protein: CASSFNRGGEYNEQFF
CDR3 DNA: TGCGCCAGCAGCTTCAATCGCGGGGGAGAATACAATGAGCAGTTCTTC